The table lists the clone carrying this T cell receptor beta chain with a few counts. What it binds is not known. The record originates from a study of T-cell memory formation after mild COVID-19. The wider study: TCR clusters largely stayed donor specific. General study points: Researchers found some responding clones in pre-infection memory, a sign that cross-reactive memory joined. Whether second-wave clones peaking at day 37 were SARS-CoV-2 specific went unconfirmed.

TCRdb reprocessed the 5' RACE reads via MiXCR and lists one record per CDR3 protein. This table holds about 150,000 distinct CDR3 sequences, 31% found once. Germline CDR1 is LNHDA and CDR2 is SQIVND (reference sequence). CDR3 length equals 14 residues. V trimming: 9 bases; J trimming: 0 bases; junction bases outside the gene matches: 6. This clonotype was sampled from an adult woman who had mild COVID-19 (a few samples of this study predate the infection). Cell type and time point are not known. The specimen sequenced was PBMCs or a T cell subset sorted from them (not recorded which). The rearrangement joins TRBV19 to TRBJ1-2; 8 bases map to TRBD1. As DNA, the CDR3 is TGTGCCAGCAAAAGGACAGGGTCTAACTATGGCTACACCTTC. This translates into CASKRTGSNYGYTF.